This passage covers 3 T cell receptor beta chains from one sample sequenced in a study of OX40 agonist ivuxolimab in advanced cancers. Library prep was done by the immunoSEQ multiplex PCR assay. In TCRdb, the immuneACCESS table is reduced to in-frame sequences with V and J assigned. These tables do not hold every clone; where another copy was compared, an unresolved V gene accounts for under half, and the others remain unexplained. For this sample the table gives around 49,000 clones, of which around nine tenths were detected only once. About 9.3% of the sample rests with the top ten. Material: CD4+ or CD8+ T cells sorted from blood, obtained in a trial of the OX40 agonist ivuxolimab. The source of these receptors is an adult with an advanced solid tumor such as melanoma, head and neck, liver or kidney cancer.

This chain uses TRBV13 with TRBJ2-1; D might be TRBD1 (6 bases). Germline lookup yields CDR1 PRHDT and CDR2 FYEKMQ (reference sequence). V was clipped by 5 bases and J by 4 bases, with 12 bases between them. The CDR3 is 14 residues long. CDR3 loop: CASSPSQGYNEQFF. CDR3 coding DNA: TGTGCCAGCAGCCCGTCACAGGGTTACAATGAGCAGTTCTTC. Complete variable domain (other parts from reference TRBV13 and TRBJ2-1): AAGVIQSPRHLIKEKRETATLKCYPIPRHDTVYWYQQGPGQDPQFLISFYEKMQSDKGSIPDRFSAQQFSDYHSELNMSSLELGDSALYFCASSPSQGYNEQFFGPGTRLTVL.

Written as DNA, the CDR3 is TGTGCCAGCAGCAAAAGTGGGGTGAGCACAGATACGCAGTATTTT. This sequence encodes CASSKSGVSTDTQYF. The rearrangement uses TRBV7-3 and TRBJ2-3; D gene uncertain. The V and J ends lost 5 bases and 0 bases respectively, with 12 bases between them. The CDR3 is made up of 15 amino acids. Germline lookup yields CDR1 SGHTA and CDR2 FQGTGA.

The chain links TRBV27 to TRBJ2-3; TRBD1 matches 12 bases. CDR3 size: 18 residues. The germline V gene has CDR1 MNHEY and CDR2 SMNVEV (reference sequence). The V and J ends lost 4 bases and 1 base, in that order; junction bases with no gene match: 9. CDR3 residues: CASSSGQGARLGTDTQYF. CDR3 in DNA: TGTGCCAGCAGTTCGGGACAGGGGGCAAGGCTTGGCACAGATACGCAGTATTTT.